These 22 T cell receptor beta chains share one sample of origin, sequenced in a study of control samples from healthy donors and cancer patients. Assay used: immunoSEQ multiplex PCR; TCRdb lists only in-frame clones, some missing. The sample carries more than 95,000 clones, over 75% recorded once. Input material: blood. These receptors all stem from a man in his forties in good health.

The genes are TRBV6-2 or TRBV6-3 and TRBJ1-2; possible D gene TRBD1, 5 bases. Germline CDR1 and CDR2: MNHEY and SVGEGT. The length of the CDR3 is 16 residues. Trimming left V 6 bases short and J 4 bases short, with 21 bases between. The CDR3 protein is CASSPQTVSRFYGYTF. The CDR3 DNA is TGTGCCAGCAGCCCCCAGACAGTCTCCCGATTCTATGGCTACACCTTC.

The gene calls are TRBV6-2 or TRBV6-3 and TRBJ1-6; D remains unclear. V was shortened by 3 bases and J by 13 bases, with 7 bases between the two germline ends. The CDR3 sequence is 11 residues long. Germline V CDR1 and CDR2: MNHEY, SVGEGT. CDR3 in amino acids: CASSYLQPLHF. The DNA of the CDR3 is TGTGCCAGCAGTTATCTGCAGCCCCTCCACTTT.

The genes are TRBV18 and TRBJ1-1; tentatively, D is TRBD1 (6 bases). The CDR3 runs to 16 residues. The germline V gene encodes CDR1 KGHSH and CDR2 LQKENI. The V end lost 2 bases, the J end lost 4 bases, and 17 bases lay between the germline ends. The CDR3 sequence: CASSPKGQTGGTEAFF. DNA of the CDR3: TGTGCCAGCTCACCAAAGGGCCAGACAGGTGGCACTGAAGCTTTCTTT.

The gene calls are TRBV12-3 or TRBV12-4 and TRBJ1-4, with D maybe TRBD1 (6 bases). The CDR3 sequence is 13 residues long. Trimming stripped 6 bases from V and 5 bases from J, with 10 bases between. Here the CDR3 reads CASSDRRNEKLFF. The DNA of the CDR3 is TGTGCCAGCAGCGACAGGAGGAATGAAAAACTGTTTTTT.

The chain recombines TRBV9 with TRBJ2-5; D possibly corresponds to TRBD1 (6 bases). Germline values: CDR1 SGDLS, CDR2 YYNGEE. V was trimmed by 1 base and J by 1 base, leaving 8 bases between them. This CDR3 comprises 14 residues. DNA for the CDR3: TGTGCCAGCAGCGTACAGGGGATCCAAGAGACCCAGTACTTC. Its translation is CASSVQGIQETQYF.

The chain combines TRBV24-1 with TRBJ2-1; D may match TRBD1 or TRBD2 (5 bases each). V was cut by 1 base and J by 3 bases, with 18 bases left in between. CDR1 is KGHDR, CDR2 SFDVKD, per germline. CDR3 size: 18 residues. The CDR3 coding sequence is TGTGCCACCAGTGATTTCACTGAGGGTAGGGGCTACTACAATGAGCAGTTCTTC. Protein: CATSDFTEGRGYYNEQFF.

The chain employs TRBV6-6 and TRBJ1-2; tentatively, D is TRBD1 (6 bases). The CDR3 totals 15 residues. The V gene's germline CDR1 is MNHNY and CDR2 SVGAGI (reference sequence). Trimming removed 0 bases from V and 5 bases from J, with 13 bases in between. In nucleotides, the CDR3 is TGTGCCAGCAGTTACTCCGGGACAAAGCTTTATGGCTACACCTTC. As protein: CASSYSGTKLYGYTF.

The chain is built from TRBV30 and TRBJ2-5; D tentatively reads TRBD1 or TRBD2 (5 bases each). This CDR3 has 11 residues. V dropped 5 bases and J dropped 5 bases, with 9 bases sitting between them. Germline assignment: CDR1 GTSNPN and CDR2 SVGIG (reference sequence). CDR3 DNA sequence: TGTGCCTGGGCCTGGGGGGAGACCCAGTACTTC. This codes for CAWAWGETQYF. Filled out from reference TRBV30 and TRBJ2-5, the complete variable domain reads SQTIHQWPATLVQPVGSPLSLECTVEGTSNPNLYWYRQAAGRGLQLLFYSVGIGQISSEVPQNLSASRPQDRQFILSSKKLLLSDSGFYLCAWAWGETQYFGPGTRLLVL.

V usage is TRBV7-2 and J usage is TRBJ1-2, with 7 positions matching TRBD1. The germline V gene has CDR1 SGHTA and CDR2 FQGNSA. V was clipped by 3 bases and J by 6 bases; unmatched bases: 10. The length of the CDR3 is 15 residues. The DNA for the CDR3 is TGTGCCAGCAGCTTGTCGACAGGGTCTAGGGATGGCTACACCTTC. Amino acid sequence: CASSLSTGSRDGYTF.

The chain couples TRBV30 to TRBJ1-5; TRBD1 agrees at 9 bases. Germline trimming cut 0 bases from V and 6 bases from J; bases unmatched to any gene: 6. From germline, CDR1 is GTSNPN and CDR2 SVGIG (reference sequence). CDR3 length: 15 amino acids. Here the CDR3 DNA reads TGTGCCTGGAGTGTCGGGACAGGGTTGAGTCAGCCCCAGCATTTT. Translation: CAWSVGTGLSQPQHF.

This clone turned up a few times. V is TRBV7-6 and J is TRBJ1-2; tentative D call: TRBD1 (5 bases). The germline V gene encodes CDR1 SGHVS and CDR2 FNYEAQ. Trimming stripped 1 base from V and 6 bases from J, with 12 bases between. This CDR3 comprises 14 residues. Here the CDR3 DNA reads TGTGCCAGCAGCTTAGGCGGGGGGTACGATGGCTACACCTTC. Protein sequence: CASSLGGGYDGYTF.

In its sample, this clone ranks as medium-sized (0.01 to 0.1%). V usage is TRBV7-2 and J usage is TRBJ2-7; the D gene is possibly TRBD1 (6 bases). Trimming removed 0 bases at V and 2 bases at J, with 8 bases between. Germline CDR1 and CDR2: SGHTA and FQGNSA. The CDR3 length is 14 residues. This chain's CDR3 is CASSLAGGAYEQYF. The CDR3 DNA reads TGTGCCAGCAGCTTAGCAGGGGGAGCCTACGAGCAGTACTTC.

The count of this clone is one. The V gene is TRBV10-3, the J gene TRBJ1-1; D unclear. From germline, CDR1 is ENHRY and CDR2 SYGVKD. The V end was cut by 2 bases, the J end by 2 bases, with 6 bases between. The CDR3 has 13 amino acids. The CDR3 loop reads CAISEHGNTEAFF. The CDR3, as DNA: TGTGCCATCAGTGAGCACGGTAACACTGAAGCTTTCTTT.

This clone was observed a handful of times. The chain recombines TRBV2 with TRBJ1-5, with D hard to call. V dropped 1 base and J dropped 0 bases, with 7 bases sitting between them. Germline V gene sequence: CDR1 SNHLY, CDR2 FYNNEI. This CDR3 comprises 15 residues. In DNA, the CDR3 is TGTGCCAGCAGTGAAGGGTATAATAGCAATCAGCCCCAGCATTTT. It translates to CASSEGYNSNQPQHF.

V is TRBV25-1 and J is TRBJ2-2; TRBD2 matches at 9 bases. This CDR3 has 15 amino acids. J lost 6 bases, V lost 4 bases, and 6 bases had no gene match. Germline loops: CDR1 MGHDK, CDR2 SYGVNS. The CDR3 bases are TGTGCCAGCAGTGTGAGCGGGGGGACCGCCGGGGAGCTGTTTTTT. It is translated as CASSVSGGTAGELFF.

V usage is TRBV7-9 and J usage is TRBJ2-7; 9 nucleotides align to TRBD1. The CDR3 loop spans 16 amino acids. Germline CDR1 is SEHNR and CDR2 is FQNEAQ (reference sequence). Germline trimming cut 1 base from V and 5 bases from J; bases unmatched to any gene: 9. The chain's CDR3 is CASSLGPGQGTHEQYF. The CDR3 bases are TGTGCCAGCAGCTTAGGCCCGGGACAGGGTACCCACGAGCAGTACTTC.

The rearrangement joins TRBV7-9 to TRBJ2-1, with D possibly TRBD1 on 5 matching bases. The germline CDR1 and CDR2 sequences are SEHNR and FQNEAQ (reference sequence). V was trimmed by 1 base and J by 5 bases, leaving 9 bases between them. The CDR3 length is 14 residues. The DNA for the CDR3 is TGTGCCAGCAGCTTAGAAGGCAGGGACAATGAGCAGTTCTTC. Protein product: CASSLEGRDNEQFF.

The V and J genes are TRBV2 and TRBJ1-4; 12 positions match TRBD1. Germline V gene lookup returns CDR1 SNHLY and CDR2 FYNNEI. This CDR3 region has 15 residues. V shed 6 bases and J 7 bases; nucleotides not matched to a gene: 6. CDR3 loop: CASSRDRGPGEKLFF. The CDR3 coding sequence is TGTGCCAGCAGCCGGGACAGGGGGCCTGGTGAAAAACTGTTTTTT.

This chain uses TRBV18 with TRBJ2-3; D might be TRBD1 (6 bases). Per germline, CDR1 KGHSH and CDR2 LQKENI. V shed 3 bases and J shed 5 bases, with 12 bases lying between them. The CDR3 extends over 14 amino acids. The CDR3 bases are TGTGCCAGCTCACCCTCGCCAGGGGAAGATACGCAGTATTTT. Residues: CASSPSPGEDTQYF.

The rearrangement joins TRBV12-3 or TRBV12-4 to TRBJ1-1; D is undetermined. V shed 6 bases and J shed 1 base, with 9 bases lying between them. The CDR3 has 13 amino acids. Here the CDR3 reads CASSPSTNTEAFF. The DNA of the CDR3 is TGTGCCAGCAGCCCCTCAACGAACACTGAAGCTTTCTTT.

The chain joins TRBV3-1 (or the pseudogene TRBV3-2) to TRBJ2-1; 9 nucleotides agree with TRBD2. The CDR3 has 17 residues. Germline CDR1 is LGHDT and CDR2 is YNNKEL (reference sequence). Trimming took 4 bases from V and 2 from J; bases not matched to a gene: 9. CDR3 coding DNA: TGTGCCAGCAGCCGATCTGGCGGGGGGGCCCCCTACAATGAGCAGTTCTTC. It is translated as CASSRSGGGAPYNEQFF.

The chain carries TRBV7-9 and TRBJ1-1; no definite D call. V was trimmed by 1 base and J by 0 bases, leaving 6 bases between them. Germline values: CDR1 SEHNR, CDR2 FQNEAQ (reference sequence). The length of the CDR3 is 14 residues. The CDR3 is CASSLGTVNTEAFF. The CDR3 coding sequence is TGTGCCAGCAGCTTAGGGACTGTGAACACTGAAGCTTTCTTT.